Presented here are 23 T cell receptor beta chains from one specimen sequenced in a study of cytomegalovirus exposure and HLA in healthy donors. It was with 60 Vbeta and 13 Jbeta primers that the PCR ran. Only in-frame clones appear in the TCRdb table, and some are missing; sequencing was by immunoSEQ multiplex PCR. The table lists 180,000 or so clones, about 79% of them singletons. Sequencing input: PBMCs. Receptors were obtained from a man between 18 and 29 years old in good health and CMV-seronegative.

V usage is TRBV7-9 and J usage is TRBJ2-1; perhaps TRBD1 as D (6 bases). The CDR3 is made up of 11 amino acids. The V gene lost 5 bases and the J gene lost 11 bases, with 10 bases spanning the gap. CDR1 SEHNR and CDR2 FQNEAQ come from the germline V gene (reference sequence). CDR3 region: CASSPTGQQFF. In DNA form, the CDR3 reads TGTGCCAGCAGCCCAACAGGGCAGCAGTTCTTC.

CDR3 sequence reads: CASSARTSGGGEQYF. The CDR3 nucleotides are TGTGCCAGCAGCGCCCGGACTAGCGGGGGAGGTGAGCAGTACTTC. This chain uses TRBV9 with TRBJ2-5; TRBD2 matches 13 bases. Germline V gene lookup returns CDR1 SGDLS and CDR2 YYNGEE. The CDR3 covers 15 residues. With 3 bases clipped from V and 11 bases from J, the junction kept 10 bases outside the gene matches. The complete variable domain, with remaining parts taken from reference TRBV9 and TRBJ2-5, reads DSGVTQTPKHLITATGQRVTLRCSPRSGDLSVYWYQQSLDQGLQFLIQYYNGEERAKGNILERFSAQQFPDLHSELNLSSLELGDSALYFCASSARTSGGGEQYFGPGTRLLVL.

This clone was seen a few times. The chain combines TRBV9 with TRBJ2-5; 9 bases align to TRBD2. In germline, CDR1 is SGDLS, CDR2 YYNGEE. The CDR3 totals 16 residues. V shed 4 bases, J shed 1 base, and the junction held 8 bases outside the gene matches. In nucleotides, the CDR3 is TGTGCCAGCAGCCCGCGGGGGGGACAGACCCAAGAGACCCAGTACTTC. Translating gives CASSPRGGQTQETQYF.

The chain couples TRBV6-1 to TRBJ1-1; TRBD1 aligns across 8 bases. V was pared by 6 bases and J by 3 bases, with 9 bases of the junction left unmatched. Germline V gene lookup returns CDR1 MNHNS and CDR2 SASEGT. CDR3 length equals 15 residues. This CDR3 reads CASRWDRSGYTEAFF. DNA for the CDR3: TGTGCCAGCAGGTGGGACAGGTCGGGCTACACTGAAGCTTTCTTT.

The chain links TRBV19 to TRBJ2-3; TRBD2 matches 7 bases. The CDR3 has 13 residues. The germline gives CDR1 LNHDA, CDR2 SQIVND (reference sequence). V gave up 6 bases and J gave up 5 bases; unmatched junction bases: 5. The CDR3 sequence is CASSPLAIDTQYF. The CDR3 nucleotides are TGTGCCAGTAGCCCACTAGCGATAGATACGCAGTATTTT.

The chain carries TRBV6-5 and TRBJ2-3, with TRBD2 identical over 7 bases. This CDR3 comprises 16 residues. Germline CDR1 MNHEY, CDR2 SVGAGI. V was clipped by 4 bases and J by 1 base; unmatched bases: 8. CDR3 nucleotides: TGTGCCAGCAGTTCCGCAGAGCGGGGAGGCACAGATACGCAGTATTTT. Translation gives CASSSAERGGTDTQYF.

V and J are TRBV15 and TRBJ2-5; 7 bases match TRBD1. V lost 0 bases and J lost 5; bases outside the gene matches: 3. The CDR3 has 14 amino acids. Per germline, CDR1 LNHNV and CDR2 YYDKDF (reference sequence). CDR3 coding DNA: TGTGCCACCAGCAGAGATCCGACAGGGGAGACCCAGTACTTC. It is translated as CATSRDPTGETQYF.

The gene calls are TRBV9 and TRBJ1-2; D call uncertain. V was cut by 1 base and J by 7 bases, with 17 bases left in between. Germline V CDR1 and CDR2: SGDLS, YYNGEE. The CDR3 spans 15 residues. The CDR3 nucleotides read TGTGCCAGCAGCGTAACACAAGACGAGGTGGGTGGCTACACCTTC. Its protein is CASSVTQDEVGGYTF.

As to this clone: Additional DNA sequences in this sample encode the identical CDR3. The rearrangement uses TRBV5-1 and TRBJ1-6; 7 bases are a match to TRBD1. Germline V gene sequence: CDR1 SGHRS, CDR2 YFSETQ. The CDR3 sequence is 14 residues long. V shed 8 bases and J 7 bases; nucleotides not matched to a gene: 9. The CDR3 DNA follows: TGCGCCAGTTCCTCCGGGACAGACAATTCACCCCTCCACTTT. Residues: CASSSGTDNSPLHF. Full variable domain (missing parts from reference TRBV5-1 and TRBJ1-6): KAGVTQTPRYLIKTRGQQVTLSCSPISGHRSVSWYQQTPGQGLQFLFEYFSETQRNKGNFPGRFSGRQFSNSRSEMNVSTLELGDSALYLCASSSGTDNSPLHFGNGTRLTVT.

CDR3 sequence reads: CASSPLGLAGGSYEQYF. The CDR3 nucleotides are TGTGCCAGCTCACCGTTGGGACTAGCGGGAGGGTCCTACGAGCAGTACTTC. V usage is TRBV18 and J usage is TRBJ2-7, with 16 nucleotides matching TRBD2. The CDR3 runs 17 residues. The germline gives CDR1 KGHSH, CDR2 LQKENI. V dropped 3 bases and J dropped 1; count of bases not matched to a gene: 3.

The chain combines TRBV11-2 with TRBJ2-5; 10 bases are a match to TRBD2. The CDR3 spans 17 residues. The junction had 10 bases not matched to a gene; V was cut back by 4 bases and J by 2 bases. Germline V lookup: CDR1 SGHAT, CDR2 FQNNGV. CDR3 in amino acids: CASSSGAGLAIQETQYF. The CDR3 region has the DNA TGTGCCAGCAGCTCCGGTGCGGGACTAGCGATACAAGAGACCCAGTACTTC.

The V gene is TRBV28, the J gene TRBJ1-2; D may be TRBD1 (6 bases). Germline CDR1 MDHEN, CDR2 SYDVKM. Between the trimmed V and J ends, which lost 7 bases and 4 bases, there was a span of 16 bases. The CDR3 runs 14 residues. In DNA, the CDR3 is TGTGCCAGCATCCAAAGCGGGGGGCCCTATGGCTACACCTTC. It specifies CASIQSGGPYGYTF.

The CDR3 coding sequence is TGTGCCAGCAGTGATGACTCGAGGGAGACCCAGTACTTC. Its translation is CASSDDSRETQYF. J is TRBJ2-5 and V is TRBV6-1; D gene ambiguous. The CDR3 has 13 amino acids. V lost 3 bases, J lost 5 bases, and 10 bases lay in between. CDR1 and CDR2 (germline): MNHNS, SASEGT.

This clone appeared once. The J gene is TRBJ2-3, the V gene TRBV7-3; D not certain. The CDR3 is 15 amino acids. Germline CDR1 reads SGHTA; CDR2 reads FQGTGA. V lost 8 bases and J 1 base, leaving 16 bases between the germline ends. The CDR3 DNA reads TGTGCCAGCGCGCCGTTACTGAGCCGCACAGATACGCAGTATTTT. Translating it yields CASAPLLSRTDTQYF. Combining the CDR3 with reference TRBV7-3 and TRBJ2-3 gives the whole variable domain GAGVSQTPSNKVTEKGKYVELRCDPISGHTALYWYRQSLGQGPEFLIYFQGTGAADDSGLPNDRFFAVRPEGSVSTLKIQRTERGDSAVYLCASAPLLSRTDTQYFGPGTRLTVL.

This chain links TRBV29-1 with TRBJ1-2; 7 positions match TRBD1. The length of the CDR3 is 13 residues. Germline CDR1 and CDR2: SQVTM and ANQGSEA. The ends lost 6 bases at V and 5 bases at J; junction bases unmatched: 9. CDR3 sequence reads: CSVGTALIYGYTF. The DNA for the CDR3 is TGCAGCGTAGGGACAGCCCTAATTTATGGCTACACCTTC.

The J gene is TRBJ1-1, the V gene TRBV5-1; D ambiguous. The V end was cut by 5 bases, the J end by 1 base, with 12 bases between. The V gene's germline CDR1 is SGHRS and CDR2 YFSETQ. The CDR3 has 14 residues. CDR3 amino acids: CASSHEGWNTEAFF. In DNA form, the CDR3 reads TGCGCCAGCAGTCACGAGGGTTGGAACACTGAAGCTTTCTTT.

The rearrangement joins TRBV5-6 to TRBJ1-1; D is perhaps TRBD1 (6 bases). CDR1 and CDR2 from the germline V gene are SGHDT and YYEEEE. The V end was cut by 2 bases, the J end by 7 bases, with 15 bases between. This CDR3 is 14 amino acids long. The CDR3 DNA reads TGTGCCAGCAGCTTAATTGGGGGCTTGGGTGAAGCTTTCTTT. Its translation: CASSLIGGLGEAFF.

J is TRBJ2-2 and V is TRBV27; D is perhaps TRBD1 (6 bases). Trimming removed 2 bases from V and 1 base from J, with 11 bases in between. This CDR3 contains 16 residues. The germline V gene encodes CDR1 MNHEY and CDR2 SMNVEV (reference sequence). The CDR3 is CASSLRRQVNTGELFF. The CDR3 DNA reads TGTGCCAGCAGTTTAAGACGACAGGTGAACACCGGGGAGCTGTTTTTT.

The chain joins TRBV29-1 to TRBJ2-5; 13 positions match TRBD2. The CDR3 contains 13 residues. Germline V gene data show CDR1 as SQVTM and CDR2 as ANQGSEA. The junction had 4 bases not matched to a gene; V was cut back by 7 bases and J by 5 bases. This CDR3 is CSAGLAGVETQYF. CDR3 sequence (DNA): TGCAGCGCCGGACTAGCGGGGGTGGAGACCCAGTACTTC.

The CDR3 region is CASSLRGGGTGSLKLFF. CDR3 DNA sequence: TGTGCCAGCAGTTTAAGGGGGGGAGGGACAGGGTCGCTAAAACTGTTTTTT. The J gene is TRBJ1-4, the V gene TRBV27, with 9 bases lining up with TRBD1. Trimming removed 2 bases from V and 10 bases from J; junction bases left unmatched: 14. The CDR3 runs to 17 residues. Per germline, CDR1 MNHEY and CDR2 SMNVEV (reference sequence).

This clone was seen only once. The chain employs TRBV4-1 and TRBJ2-3; weak D call: TRBD2 (5 bases). Trimming stripped 4 bases from V and 5 bases from J, with 13 bases between. Germline V gene sequence: CDR1 MGHRA, CDR2 YSYEKL. The CDR3 is made up of 14 amino acids. As DNA, the CDR3 is TGCGCCAGCAGCCCCTCACCTAGCTTAGATACGCAGTATTTT. This encodes CASSPSPSLDTQYF.

The chain carries TRBV30 and TRBJ1-5, with 8 bases matching TRBD1. The CDR3 contains 13 residues. Germline V CDR1 and CDR2: GTSNPN, SVGIG (reference sequence). The ends lost 2 bases at V and 5 bases at J; junction bases unmatched: 2. The DNA of the CDR3 is TGTGCCTGGAGTCAGGGGGCGGATCAGCCCCAGCATTTT. As protein: CAWSQGADQPQHF.

The chain combines TRBV10-2 with TRBJ2-5; the match to TRBD1 covers 9 bases. Germline-derived CDR1 and CDR2 are WSHSY and SAAADI. This CDR3 is 15 amino acids long. V gave up 8 bases and J gave up 5 bases; unmatched junction bases: 12. In nucleotides, the CDR3 is TGCGCCAGCGGGAAGATGACAGGGGGGACGGAGACCCAGTACTTC. Protein: CASGKMTGGTETQYF.